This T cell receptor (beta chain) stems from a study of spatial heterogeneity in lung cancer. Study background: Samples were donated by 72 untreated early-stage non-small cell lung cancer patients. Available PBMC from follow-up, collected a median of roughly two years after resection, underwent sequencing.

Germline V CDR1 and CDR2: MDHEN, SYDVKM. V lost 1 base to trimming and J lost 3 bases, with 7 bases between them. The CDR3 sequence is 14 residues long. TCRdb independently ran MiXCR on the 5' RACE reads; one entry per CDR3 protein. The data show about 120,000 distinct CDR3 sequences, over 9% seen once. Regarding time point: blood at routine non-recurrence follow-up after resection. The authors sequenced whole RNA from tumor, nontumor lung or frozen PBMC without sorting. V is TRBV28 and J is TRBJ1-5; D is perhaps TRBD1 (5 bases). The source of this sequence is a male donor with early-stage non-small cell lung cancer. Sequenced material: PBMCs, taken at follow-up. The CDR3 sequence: CASSLSGNNQPQHF. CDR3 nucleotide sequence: TGTGCCAGCAGTTTATCAGGGAACAATCAGCCCCAGCATTTT.